This T cell receptor (beta chain) was documented in a study of CD8 T cells in Susac syndrome. Study-wide results and caveats: The relatively small number of individuals in the TCR sequencing and HLA analysis was acknowledged by the study.

CDR3 length equals 14 residues. V shed 6 bases, J shed 2 bases, and the junction held 5 bases outside the gene matches. CDR1 is SQVTM and CDR2 is ANQGSEA in the germline V gene. Peripheral blood CD8+ and CD4+ T cells were profiled by TCR beta sequencing. Through negative isolation, CD4+ and CD8+ T cells were obtained, while TEMRA cells were enriched using FACS. An amount of RNA that ranged from about 0.45 to 1 ug was reverse transcribed with random hexamers. Amplification of TCR beta CDR3 was carried out by immunoSEQ multiplex PCR, which covered 54 Vbeta and 13 Jbeta segments. TCRdb passed the immunoSEQ multiplex PCR reads through MiXCR, listing each CDR3 protein once. The profile covers 150,000 to 200,000 distinct CDR3 sequences, with approximately 96% appearing a single time and about 0.093% taken by the ten largest. This clonotype was recorded only once. Antigen: not known.

This receptor was taken from a human donor with multiple sclerosis. This chain uses TRBV29-1 with TRBJ2-3, with 10 positions matching TRBD2. Input material: CD4+ T cells from PBMCs. In nucleotides, the CDR3 is TGCAGCGTCTATAGCGGGGGGTTCACAGATACGCAGTATTTT. Protein product: CSVYSGGFTDTQYF.